Listed below are T cell receptor beta chains from one sample, sequenced in a study of blood T cell repertoires in COVID-19. TCRdb keeps only in-frame clones here, not all; method: immunoSEQ multiplex PCR. The repertoire holds about 160,000 clones, with approximately 81% as singletons. The sequenced material came from peripheral blood. Source of these receptors: a man aged 35 to 55 with acute or convalescent COVID-19. Each CDR3 is given with its conserved first and last residue. The D gene is left open where the match is weak. The size field is filled for only some rows; it gives once, few, many or a size class.

>TRBJ2-1|TRBV15|-|-
CATSTSRGGGTYNEQFF
TGTGCCACCAGCACCTCCAGGGGTGGCGGCACCTACAATGAGCAGTTCTTC
>TRBJ2-7|TRBV14|TRBD1|once
CASSPRRGFDEQYF
TGTGCCAGCAGCCCCCGCAGGGGGTTTGACGAGCAGTACTTC
>TRBJ1-1|TRBV7-9|-|-
CASSSRGHTEAFF
TGTGCCAGCAGCTCCAGGGGCCACACTGAAGCTTTCTTT
>TRBJ2-7|TRBV28|-|-
CASSLSSYEQYF
TGTGCCAGCAGTTTATCCAGCTACGAGCAGTACTTC
>TRBJ2-3|TRBV10-3|TRBD2|once
CAISEGLAGHTDTQYF
TGTGCCATCAGTGAGGGGCTAGCGGGCCACACAGATACGCAGTATTTT
>TRBJ2-7|TRBV29-1|-|-
CSVQGWDEQYF
TGCAGCGTGCAGGGGTGGGACGAGCAGTACTTC
>TRBJ1-1|TRBV5-4|-|-
CASSLSGQNTEAFF
TGTGCCAGCAGCTTGTCGGGACAAAACACTGAAGCTTTCTTT
>TRBJ1-1|TRBV25-1|TRBD1|-
CASSSPGQVSKAFF
TGTGCCAGCAGTTCGCCGGGACAGGTTTCGAAAGCTTTCTTT
>TRBJ2-7|TRBV11-2|TRBD1|-
CASSLRQGKGEQYF
TGTGCCAGCAGCTTGAGACAGGGCAAGGGCGAGCAGTACTTC
>TRBJ1-2|TRBV27|-|-
CASSGGGGPNYGYTF
TGTGCCAGCAGTGGGGGAGGGGGGCCTAACTATGGCTACACCTTC
>TRBJ1-4|TRBV3-1/TRBV3-2|TRBD1|-
CASSQDQGAREKLFF
TGTGCCAGCAGCCAAGATCAGGGGGCACGGGAAAAACTGTTTTTT
>TRBJ2-3|TRBV30|TRBD1|few
CAWSGDSVTDTQYF
TGTGCCTGGAGTGGGGACAGCGTCACAGATACGCAGTATTTT
>TRBJ1-5|TRBV19|TRBD1|-
CASSLGQGAIGNQPQHF
TGTGCCAGTAGTCTTGGACAGGGGGCAATTGGCAATCAGCCCCAGCATTTT
>TRBJ1-1|TRBV9|-|once
CASSVDGGESEAFF
TGTGCCAGCAGCGTAGATGGCGGCGAATCTGAAGCTTTCTTT
>TRBJ2-7|TRBV27|-|-
CASRGAGSFYEQYF
TGTGCCAGCAGGGGGGCAGGTTCATTCTACGAGCAGTACTTC
>TRBJ2-7|TRBV3-1/TRBV3-2|TRBD1|-
CASSLLDGTGFHEQYF
TGTGCCAGCAGCCTTTTGGACGGGACAGGGTTCCACGAGCAGTACTTC
>TRBJ2-7|TRBV30|-|-
CALTKYSYEQYF
TGTGCCTTAACAAAATACAGCTACGAGCAGTACTTC
>TRBJ1-5|TRBV10-2|-|-
CASSDRINQPQHF
TGCGCCAGCAGTGACAGAATAAATCAGCCCCAGCATTTT
>TRBJ2-3|TRBV30|TRBD1|-
CAWSGGTGGADTQYF
TGTGCCTGGAGTGGCGGGACAGGAGGTGCAGATACGCAGTATTTT
>TRBJ2-7|TRBV19|TRBD1|-
CASSNAGTGIYEQYF
TGTGCCAGTAGTAACGCCGGGACAGGGATCTACGAGCAGTACTTC
>TRBJ2-5|TRBV5-4|TRBD1|-
CASSLGLTGGEETQYF
TGTGCCAGCAGCTTGGGTCTGACAGGGGGCGAAGAGACCCAGTACTTC
>TRBJ1-2|TRBV30|-|-
CASQFDFFDGYTF
TGTGCCTCTCAGTTTGACTTCTTCGATGGCTACACCTTC
>TRBJ2-5|TRBV24-1|-|-
CATSEVRGPNQETQYF
TGTGCCACCAGTGAGGTGCGGGGTCCAAACCAAGAGACCCAGTACTTC
>TRBJ1-1|TRBV5-1|-|-
CASNPLRGNTEAFF
TGCGCCAGCAATCCGCTTAGGGGGAACACTGAAGCTTTCTTT
>TRBJ2-3|TRBV6-5|-|-
CASRLDPADTQYF
TGTGCCAGCAGACTAGACCCAGCGGATACGCAGTATTTT
>TRBJ1-1|TRBV5-1|TRBD1|-
CASSRTGTPDEAFF
TGCGCCAGCTCACGGACAGGGACCCCTGACGAGGCTTTCTTT
>TRBJ1-3|TRBV6-6|TRBD1|-
CASSSGGSGNTIYF
TGTGCCAGCAGTTCAGGGGGCAGTGGAAACACCATATATTTT
>TRBJ2-1|TRBV6-6|-|-
CATSGRGRYNEQFF
TGTGCCACCTCAGGGCGGGGACGTTACAATGAGCAGTTCTTC